This T cell receptor (beta chain) was sequenced in a study of stem cell transplantation in POMP-related autoinflammatory disease. Study context: Impaired MHC class I-dependent CD8+ differentiation was hypothesized from defective thymoproteasomes.

Assay: immunoSEQ multiplex PCR; the TCRdb copy retains only in-frame clones and omits some. The data hold approximately 30,000 clones, with 85% to 90% observed a single time. PRAID combined immunodeficiency and autoinflammation. As concerns this clone: Its antigen is unidentified.

The study, taken as a whole, reports: Unique TRB V-J gene pairings were limited in number in patients with PRAID. Across all analyzed T-cell subsets, patients with PRAID tended toward reduced diversity and increased clonality.

The source is a human donor with POMP-related autoinflammation and immune dysregulation (PRAID). This specimen consisted of CD4+ T cells from PBMCs, obtained before stem cell transplantation.

CDR3 sequence (DNA): TGTGCCAGCAGCTTACAGGAGCTTGACGGCGGGGAGCTGTTTTTT. Translation: CASSLQELDGGELFF. The rearrangement joins TRBV11-2 to TRBJ2-2; D uncertain. This CDR3 contains 15 residues. Germline CDR1 SGHAT, CDR2 FQNNGV. V lost 2 bases, J lost 7 bases, and 14 bases lay in between.